This TCR beta chain was found in a study of cytomegalovirus exposure and HLA in healthy donors. The PCR ran on 60 Vbeta and 13 Jbeta primers. Here immunoSEQ multiplex PCR was the method, and the copy in TCRdb shows in-frame clones only, minus some. Of about 170,000 clones listed, roughly 67% were seen once; the top ten hold about 5.4%. With 3 bases clipped from V and 0 bases from J, the junction kept 11 bases outside the gene matches. Per germline, CDR1 MNHNS and CDR2 SASEGT. The CDR3 has 17 amino acids. Regarding donors, all were healthy bone marrow donors. V gene TRBV6-1 combines with J gene TRBJ2-7, with TRBD2 identical over 7 bases. The source of this sequence is a young woman in good health and CMV-seropositive. Input material: PBMCs. For the CDR3, the DNA is TGTGCCAGCAGTGATAGTCGAGCGGGAACCTTCTCCTACGAGCAGTACTTC. Protein sequence: CASSDSRAGTFSYEQYF.